The clone carrying this T cell receptor (beta chain) was found many times. CDR3 length: 14 residues. Trimming took off 5 bases at V and 5 bases at J, with 13 bases between the two ends. Germline CDR1 and CDR2: SGHTA and FQGNSA. TCRdb fed the reads into MiXCR, producing one record per CDR3 protein. Among around 300,000 distinct CDR3 sequences, about 25% were seen once, and the ten largest hold 14%. This entry is derived from a study of T cell repertoires in cytomegalovirus infection. What was sequenced was PBMCs. The genes are TRBV7-2 and TRBJ2-1; no clear D. The receptor was derived from a human donor in good health (CMV status not recorded). Some clones in this sample may be carry-over from other donors' samples. The CDR3 loop is CASSPRSGNNEQFF. In DNA form, the CDR3 reads TGTGCCAGCAGCCCTAGGTCGGGCAACAATGAGCAGTTCTTC.